This T cell receptor beta chain was sequenced in a study of blood T cell repertoires in COVID-19. Trimming took 5 bases from V and 0 from J, leaving 20 bases between them. From germline, CDR1 is SEHNR and CDR2 FQNEAQ (reference sequence). This CDR3 spans 18 amino acids. Using immunoSEQ multiplex PCR, the repertoire was profiled, and TCRdb retains in-frame clones only, with some absent. This table has 450,000 to 500,000 clones, around 87% appearing once. This receptor was identified in a woman aged 18-30 years who had recovered from COVID-19. This rearrangement joins TRBV7-9 to TRBJ2-1; maybe TRBD1 (5 bases). Input material: PBMCs or T cells enriched from blood (not recorded which). CDR3 region: CASSPPSDSTYSYNEQFF. Here the CDR3 DNA reads TGTGCCAGCAGCCCCCCCTCTGACAGCACCTACTCCTACAATGAGCAGTTCTTC.